The present T cell receptor (beta chain) was sequenced within a study of identical twins. General study points: Invariant MAIT and iNKT cells could partly confound zero-insertion analyses. Clonotypes of the beta chain that were abundant in cord blood carried fewer insertions (memory repertoires showed none).

TCRdb redid the calling of the 5' RACE reads with MiXCR, one entry per CDR3 protein. The data contain fewer than 250,000 distinct CDR3 sequences, roughly 10% of them seen just once; the ten biggest clones take up 5% to 6.5%. This clonotype was seen many times. Its specificity is unknown. The source material was memory (CD45RO+) T cells sorted from blood. The receptor was derived from a woman under 30 in good health.

The CDR3 sequence: CASSLGDGGAKNIQYF. CDR3 sequence (DNA): TGCGCCAGCAGCTTGGGGGACGGGGGAGCCAAAAACATTCAGTACTTC. The chain joins TRBV5-1 to TRBJ2-4, with D tentatively TRBD2 (6 bases). V lost 0 bases and J lost 0, with 10 bases in between. The CDR3 consists of 16 residues. Germline CDR1 and CDR2: SGHRS and YFSETQ.